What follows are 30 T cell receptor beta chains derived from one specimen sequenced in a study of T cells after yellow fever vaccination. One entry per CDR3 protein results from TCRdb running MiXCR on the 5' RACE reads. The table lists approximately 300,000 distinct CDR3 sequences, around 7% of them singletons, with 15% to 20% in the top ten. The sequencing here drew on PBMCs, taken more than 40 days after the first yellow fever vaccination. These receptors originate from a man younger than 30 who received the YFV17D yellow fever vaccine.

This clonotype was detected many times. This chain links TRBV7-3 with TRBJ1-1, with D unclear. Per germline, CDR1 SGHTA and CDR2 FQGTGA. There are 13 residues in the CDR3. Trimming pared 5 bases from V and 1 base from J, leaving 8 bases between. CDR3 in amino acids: CASSIQRNTEAFF. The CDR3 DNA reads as TGTGCCAGCAGCATACAGAGGAACACTGAAGCTTTCTTT.

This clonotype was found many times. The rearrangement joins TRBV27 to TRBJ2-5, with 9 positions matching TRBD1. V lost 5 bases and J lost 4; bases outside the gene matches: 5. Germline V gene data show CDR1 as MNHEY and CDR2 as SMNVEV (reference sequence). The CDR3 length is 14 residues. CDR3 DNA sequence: TGTGCCAGCAGTCCCGACAGGGGGGGAGAGACCCAGTACTTC. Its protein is CASSPDRGGETQYF.

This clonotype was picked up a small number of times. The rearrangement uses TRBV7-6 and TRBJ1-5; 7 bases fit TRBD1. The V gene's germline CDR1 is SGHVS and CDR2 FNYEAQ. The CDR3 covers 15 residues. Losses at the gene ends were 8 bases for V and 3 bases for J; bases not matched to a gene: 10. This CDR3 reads CASGPTGAFNQPQHF. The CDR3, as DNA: TGTGCCAGCGGACCCACAGGGGCCTTCAATCAGCCCCAGCATTTT.

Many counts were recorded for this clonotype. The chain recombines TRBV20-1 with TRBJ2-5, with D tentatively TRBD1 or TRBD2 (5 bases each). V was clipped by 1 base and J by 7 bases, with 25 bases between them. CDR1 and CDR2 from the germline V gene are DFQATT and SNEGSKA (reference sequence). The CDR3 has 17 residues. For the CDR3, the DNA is TGCAGTGCTAGAGGGGCTCGAATCGGGGACCTCTGGGGGACCCAGTACTTC. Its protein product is CSARGARIGDLWGTQYF.

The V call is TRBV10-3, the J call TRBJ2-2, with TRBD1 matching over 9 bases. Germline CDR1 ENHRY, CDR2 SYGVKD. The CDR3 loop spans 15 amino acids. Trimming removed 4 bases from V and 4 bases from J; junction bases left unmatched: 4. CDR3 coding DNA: TGTGCCATCAGTGGGGGGACAGGGAGCACCGGGGAGCTGTTTTTT. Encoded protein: CAISGGTGSTGELFF.

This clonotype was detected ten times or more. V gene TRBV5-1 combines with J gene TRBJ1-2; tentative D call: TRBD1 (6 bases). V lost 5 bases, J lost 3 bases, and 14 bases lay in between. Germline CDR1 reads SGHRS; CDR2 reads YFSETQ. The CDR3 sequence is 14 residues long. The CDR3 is CASRPGRGDYGYTF. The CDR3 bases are TGCGCCAGCAGACCCGGGAGGGGGGACTATGGCTACACCTTC.

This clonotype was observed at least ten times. The DNA for the CDR3 is TGTGCCATCACGAACACAGATACGCAGTATTTT. It is translated as CAITNTDTQYF. The V gene is TRBV10-3, the J gene TRBJ2-3; D uncertain. This CDR3 is built from 11 residues. CDR1 and CDR2 from the germline V gene are ENHRY and SYGVKD. Trimming took off 7 bases at V and 2 bases at J, with 4 bases between the two ends.

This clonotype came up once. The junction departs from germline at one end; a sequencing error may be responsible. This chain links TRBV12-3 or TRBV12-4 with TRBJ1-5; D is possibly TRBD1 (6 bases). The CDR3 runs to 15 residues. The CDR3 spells CASRFQGFRNQPRHF. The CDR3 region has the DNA TGTGCCAGCAGATTCCAGGGGTTTCGCAATCAGCCCCGGCATTTT.

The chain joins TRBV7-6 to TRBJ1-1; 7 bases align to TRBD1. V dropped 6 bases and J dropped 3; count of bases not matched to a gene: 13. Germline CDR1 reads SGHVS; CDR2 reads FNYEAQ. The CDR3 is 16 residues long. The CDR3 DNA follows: TGTGCCAGCAGTGCTCTTCCGGGACAGCAAGACACTGAAGCTTTCTTT. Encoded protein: CASSALPGQQDTEAFF. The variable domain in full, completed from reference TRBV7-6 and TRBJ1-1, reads GAGVSQSPRYKVTKRGQDVALRCDPISGHVSLYWYRQALGQGPEFLTYFNYEAQQDKSGLPNDRFSAERPEGSISTLTIQRTEQRDSAMYRCASSALPGQQDTEAFFGQGTRLTVV.

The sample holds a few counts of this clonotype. The CDR3 nucleotides read TGTGCCAGCCGCGGGGCGGGGGGGTCGTATGAGCAGTTCTTC. Translation: CASRGAGGSYEQFF. This chain links TRBV7-2 with TRBJ2-1; 9 nucleotides line up with TRBD2. Per the germline V gene, CDR1 is SGHTA and CDR2 is FQGNSA. The CDR3 sequence is 14 residues long. With V trimmed by 8 bases and J by 8 bases, 10 bases remained unmatched.

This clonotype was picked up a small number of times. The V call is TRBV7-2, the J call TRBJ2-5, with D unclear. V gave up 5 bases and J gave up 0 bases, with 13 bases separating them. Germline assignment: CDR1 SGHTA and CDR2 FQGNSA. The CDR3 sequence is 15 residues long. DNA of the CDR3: TGTGCCAGCAGCCCCAGCCGGCTGTACCAAGAGACCCAGTACTTC. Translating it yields CASSPSRLYQETQYF.

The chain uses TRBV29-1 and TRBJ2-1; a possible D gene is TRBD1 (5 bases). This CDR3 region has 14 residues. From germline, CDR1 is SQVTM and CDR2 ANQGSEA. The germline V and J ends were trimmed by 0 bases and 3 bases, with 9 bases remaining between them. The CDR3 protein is CSVEDDRVYNEQFF. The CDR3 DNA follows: TGCAGCGTTGAAGATGACAGAGTCTACAATGAGCAGTTCTTC.

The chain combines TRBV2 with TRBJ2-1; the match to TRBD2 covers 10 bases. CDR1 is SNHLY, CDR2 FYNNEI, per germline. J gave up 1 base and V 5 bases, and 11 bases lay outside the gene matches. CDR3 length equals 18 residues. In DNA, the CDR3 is TGTGCCAGCAGTTTAGTTAGCGGGGGGCCAACTTCCTACAATGAGCAGTTCTTC. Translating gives CASSLVSGGPTSYNEQFF.

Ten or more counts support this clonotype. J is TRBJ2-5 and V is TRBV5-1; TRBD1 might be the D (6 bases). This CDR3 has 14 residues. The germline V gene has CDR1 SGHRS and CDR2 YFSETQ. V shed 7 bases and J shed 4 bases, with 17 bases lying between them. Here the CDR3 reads CASCSGGVLETQYF. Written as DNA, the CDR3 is TGCGCCAGCTGCAGTGGGGGCGTTCTAGAGACCCAGTACTTC.

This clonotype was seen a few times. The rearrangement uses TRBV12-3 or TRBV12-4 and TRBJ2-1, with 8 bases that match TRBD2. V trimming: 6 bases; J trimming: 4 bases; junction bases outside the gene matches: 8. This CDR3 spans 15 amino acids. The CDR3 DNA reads TGTGCCAGCAGGGTAGCCGGGGGGGGTTACAATGAGCAGTTCTTC. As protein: CASRVAGGGYNEQFF.

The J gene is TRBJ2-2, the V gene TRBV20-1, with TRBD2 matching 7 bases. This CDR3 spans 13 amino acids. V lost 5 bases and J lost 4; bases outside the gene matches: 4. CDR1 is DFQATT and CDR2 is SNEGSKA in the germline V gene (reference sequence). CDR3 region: CSARGEITGELFF. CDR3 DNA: TGCAGTGCTCGGGGGGAGATCACCGGGGAGCTGTTTTTT.

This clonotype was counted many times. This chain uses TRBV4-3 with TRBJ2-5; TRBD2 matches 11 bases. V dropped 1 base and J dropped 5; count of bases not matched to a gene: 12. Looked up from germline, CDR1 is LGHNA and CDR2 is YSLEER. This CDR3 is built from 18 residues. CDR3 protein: CASSQGWLAGGGIETQYF. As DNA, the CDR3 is TGCGCCAGCAGCCAAGGGTGGCTAGCGGGGGGAGGGATCGAGACCCAGTACTTC.

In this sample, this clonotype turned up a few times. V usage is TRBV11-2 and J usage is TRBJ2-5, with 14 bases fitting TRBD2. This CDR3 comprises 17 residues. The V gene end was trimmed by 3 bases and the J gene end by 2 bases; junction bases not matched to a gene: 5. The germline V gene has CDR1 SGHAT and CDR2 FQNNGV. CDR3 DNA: TGTGCCAGCAGCTTGGGACTAGCGGGGGATTCACAAGAGACCCAGTACTTC. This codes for CASSLGLAGDSQETQYF.

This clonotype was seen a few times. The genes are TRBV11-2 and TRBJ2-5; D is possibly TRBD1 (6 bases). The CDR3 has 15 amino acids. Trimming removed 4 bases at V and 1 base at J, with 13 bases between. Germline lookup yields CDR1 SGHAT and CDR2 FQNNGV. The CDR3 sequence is CASSSLTGFQETQYF. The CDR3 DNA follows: TGTGCCAGCAGCTCCCTGACAGGCTTCCAAGAGACCCAGTACTTC.

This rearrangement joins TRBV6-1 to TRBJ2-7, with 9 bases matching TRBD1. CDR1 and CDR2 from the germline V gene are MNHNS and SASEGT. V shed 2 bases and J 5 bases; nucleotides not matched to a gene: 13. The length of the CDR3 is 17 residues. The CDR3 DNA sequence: TGTGCCAGCAGTGAAACCCACGCCGGGACAGGGCGAGACGAGCAGTACGTC. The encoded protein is CASSETHAGTGRDEQYV.

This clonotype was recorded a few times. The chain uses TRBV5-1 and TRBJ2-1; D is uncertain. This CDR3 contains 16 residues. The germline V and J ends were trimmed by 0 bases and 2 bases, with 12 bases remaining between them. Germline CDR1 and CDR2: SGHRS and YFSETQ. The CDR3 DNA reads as TGCGCCAGCAGCTTGGGTTCTGCGAATACCTACAATGAGCAGTTCTTC. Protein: CASSLGSANTYNEQFF.

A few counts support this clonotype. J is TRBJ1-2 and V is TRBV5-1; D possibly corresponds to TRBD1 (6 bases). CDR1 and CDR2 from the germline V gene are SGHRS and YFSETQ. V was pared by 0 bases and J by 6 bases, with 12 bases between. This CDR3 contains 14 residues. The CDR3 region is CASSLAGGGDGYTF. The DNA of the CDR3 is TGCGCCAGCAGCTTGGCCGGGGGGGGCGATGGCTACACCTTC.

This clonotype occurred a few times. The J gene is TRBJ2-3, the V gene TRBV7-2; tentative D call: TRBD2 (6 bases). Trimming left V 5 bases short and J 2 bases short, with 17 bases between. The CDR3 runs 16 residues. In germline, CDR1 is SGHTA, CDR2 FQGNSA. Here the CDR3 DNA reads TGTGCCAGCAGCCTAGAATTTCGGACTACCACAGATACGCAGTATTTT. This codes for CASSLEFRTTTDTQYF.

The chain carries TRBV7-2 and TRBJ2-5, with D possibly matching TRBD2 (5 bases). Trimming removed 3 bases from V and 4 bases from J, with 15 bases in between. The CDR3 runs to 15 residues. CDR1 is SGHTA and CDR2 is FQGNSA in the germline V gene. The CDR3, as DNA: TGTGCCAGCAGCTTGGAAATCGTAGCGCGAGAGACCCAGTACTTC. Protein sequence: CASSLEIVARETQYF.

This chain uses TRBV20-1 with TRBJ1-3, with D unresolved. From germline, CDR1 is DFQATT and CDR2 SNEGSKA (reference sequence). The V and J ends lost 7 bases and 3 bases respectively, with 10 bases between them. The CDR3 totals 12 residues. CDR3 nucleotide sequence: TGCAGTGGAACAGAACGTGGAAACACCATATATTTT. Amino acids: CSGTERGNTIYF.

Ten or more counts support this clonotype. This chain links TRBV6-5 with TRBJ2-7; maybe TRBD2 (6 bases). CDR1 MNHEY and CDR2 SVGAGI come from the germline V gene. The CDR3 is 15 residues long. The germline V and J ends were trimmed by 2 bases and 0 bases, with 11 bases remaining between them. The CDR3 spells CASSYDGGSSYEQYF. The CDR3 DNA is TGTGCCAGCAGTTACGACGGGGGTAGCTCCTACGAGCAGTACTTC.

The CDR3 loop is CASSLDWEGNTIYF. The CDR3 DNA is TGTGCCAGCAGCTTAGACTGGGAGGGAAACACCATATATTTT. The J gene is TRBJ1-3, the V gene TRBV7-9, with D uncertain. V lost 1 base to trimming and J lost 4 bases, with 8 bases between them. The CDR3 covers 14 residues. From germline, CDR1 is SEHNR and CDR2 FQNEAQ (reference sequence).

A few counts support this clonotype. The CDR3 loop reads CASSFERGGSTDTQYF. CDR3 in DNA: TGTGCCAGCAGTTTCGAGCGGGGGGGGAGCACAGATACGCAGTATTTT. The chain has TRBV12-3 or TRBV12-4 and TRBJ2-3; 10 positions agree with TRBD2. Trimming cost V 3 bases and J 0 bases; bases outside gene matches: 3. The CDR3 spans 16 residues.

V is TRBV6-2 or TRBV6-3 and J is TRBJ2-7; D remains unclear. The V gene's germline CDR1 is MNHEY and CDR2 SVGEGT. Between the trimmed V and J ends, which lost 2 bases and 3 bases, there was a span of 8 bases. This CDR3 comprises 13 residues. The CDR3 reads CASSYGEVYEQYV. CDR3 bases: TGTGCCAGCAGTTACGGAGAAGTCTACGAGCAGTACGTC.

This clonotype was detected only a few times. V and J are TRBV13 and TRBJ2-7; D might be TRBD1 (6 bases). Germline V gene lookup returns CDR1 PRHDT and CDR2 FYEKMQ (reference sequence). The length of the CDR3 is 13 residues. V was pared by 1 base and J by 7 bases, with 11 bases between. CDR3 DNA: TGTGCCAGCAGCTTAGTGGGGGCAGAAGAGCAGTACTTC. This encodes CASSLVGAEEQYF.